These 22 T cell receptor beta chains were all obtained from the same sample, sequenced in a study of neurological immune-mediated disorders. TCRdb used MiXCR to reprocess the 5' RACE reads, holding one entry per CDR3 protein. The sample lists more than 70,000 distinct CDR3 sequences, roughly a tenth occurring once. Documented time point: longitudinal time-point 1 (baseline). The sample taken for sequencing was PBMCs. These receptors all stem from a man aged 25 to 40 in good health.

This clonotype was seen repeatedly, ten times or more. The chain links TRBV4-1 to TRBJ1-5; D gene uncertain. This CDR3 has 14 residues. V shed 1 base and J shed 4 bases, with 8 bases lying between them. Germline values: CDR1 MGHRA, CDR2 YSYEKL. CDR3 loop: CASSQVGLNQPQHF. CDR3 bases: TGCGCCAGCAGCCAAGTCGGACTTAATCAGCCCCAGCATTTT.

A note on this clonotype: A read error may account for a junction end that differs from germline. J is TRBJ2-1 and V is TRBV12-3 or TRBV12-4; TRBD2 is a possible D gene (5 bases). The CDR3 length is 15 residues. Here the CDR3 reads CARSFGGNSYNEQFF. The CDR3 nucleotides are TGTGCCAGGAGTTTTGGAGGAAACTCCTACAATGAGCAGTTCTTC.

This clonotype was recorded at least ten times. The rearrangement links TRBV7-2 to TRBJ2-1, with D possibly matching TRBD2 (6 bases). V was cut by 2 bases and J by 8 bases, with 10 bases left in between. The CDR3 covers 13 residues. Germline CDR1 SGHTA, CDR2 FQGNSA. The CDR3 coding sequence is TGTGCCAGCAGCTTAAGTGGGGAGGATGAGCAGTTCTTC. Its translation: CASSLSGEDEQFF. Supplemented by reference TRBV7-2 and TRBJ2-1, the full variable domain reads GAGVSQSPSNKVTEKGKDVELRCDPISGHTALYWYRQSLGQGLEFLIYFQGNSAPDKSGLPSDRFSAERTGGSVSTLTIQRTQQEDSAVYLCASSLSGEDEQFFGPGTRLTVL.

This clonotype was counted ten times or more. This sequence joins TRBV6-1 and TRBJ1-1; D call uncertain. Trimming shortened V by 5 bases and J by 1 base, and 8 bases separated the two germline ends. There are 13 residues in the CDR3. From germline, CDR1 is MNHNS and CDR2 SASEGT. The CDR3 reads CASSPRRNTEAFF. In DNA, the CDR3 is TGTGCCAGCAGTCCCAGAAGGAACACTGAAGCTTTCTTT.

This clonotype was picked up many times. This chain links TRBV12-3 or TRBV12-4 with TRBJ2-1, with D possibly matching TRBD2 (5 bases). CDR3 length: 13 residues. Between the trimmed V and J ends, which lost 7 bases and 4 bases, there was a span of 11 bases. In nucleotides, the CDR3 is TGTGCCAGCAACGTCGGAGGTTACAATGAGCAGTTCTTC. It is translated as CASNVGGYNEQFF.

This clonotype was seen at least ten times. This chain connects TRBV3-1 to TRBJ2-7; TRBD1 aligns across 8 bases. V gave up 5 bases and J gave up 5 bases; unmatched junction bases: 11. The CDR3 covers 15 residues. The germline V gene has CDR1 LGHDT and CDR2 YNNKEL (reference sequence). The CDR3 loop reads CASSDRQGTNDEQYF. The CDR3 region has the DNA TGTGCCAGCAGCGACCGACAGGGGACAAACGACGAGCAGTACTTC.

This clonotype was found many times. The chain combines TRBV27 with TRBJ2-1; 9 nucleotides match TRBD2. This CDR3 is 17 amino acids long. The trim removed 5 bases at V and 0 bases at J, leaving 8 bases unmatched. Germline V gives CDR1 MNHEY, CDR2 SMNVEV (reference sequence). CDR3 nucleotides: TGTGCCAGCAGTCCATTTAGCGGGAGCGACTCCTACAATGAGCAGTTCTTC. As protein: CASSPFSGSDSYNEQFF.

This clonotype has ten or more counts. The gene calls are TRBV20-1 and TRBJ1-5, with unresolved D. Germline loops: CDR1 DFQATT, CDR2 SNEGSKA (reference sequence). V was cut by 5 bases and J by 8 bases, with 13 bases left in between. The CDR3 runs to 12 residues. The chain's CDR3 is CSAGQPVEPQHF. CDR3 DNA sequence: TGCAGTGCTGGGCAGCCGGTTGAGCCCCAGCATTTT.

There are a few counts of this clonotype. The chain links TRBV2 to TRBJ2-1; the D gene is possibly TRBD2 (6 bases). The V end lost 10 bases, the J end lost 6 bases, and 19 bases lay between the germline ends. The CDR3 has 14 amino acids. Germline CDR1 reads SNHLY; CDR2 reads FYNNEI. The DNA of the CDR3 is TGTGCCACTGAGGGGACGGGAGTCGGCAATGAGCAGTTCTTC. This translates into CATEGTGVGNEQFF. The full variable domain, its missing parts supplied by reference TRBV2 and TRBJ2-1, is EPEVTQTPSHQVTQMGQEVILRCVPISNHLYFYWYRQILGQKVEFLVSFYNNEISEKSEIFDDQFSVERPDGSNFTLKIRSTKLEDSAMYFCATEGTGVGNEQFFGPGTRLTVL.

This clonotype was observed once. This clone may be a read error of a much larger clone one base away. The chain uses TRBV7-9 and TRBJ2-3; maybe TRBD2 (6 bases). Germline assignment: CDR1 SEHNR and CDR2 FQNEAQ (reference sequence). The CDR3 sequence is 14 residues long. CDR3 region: CANSLAAASKTQYF. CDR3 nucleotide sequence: TGTGCCAACAGCTTAGCGGCGGCTAGCAAGACGCAGTATTTT.

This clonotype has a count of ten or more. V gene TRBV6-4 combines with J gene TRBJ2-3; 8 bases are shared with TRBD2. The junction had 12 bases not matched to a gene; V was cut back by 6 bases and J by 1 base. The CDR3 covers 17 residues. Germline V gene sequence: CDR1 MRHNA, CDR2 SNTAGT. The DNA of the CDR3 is TGTGCCAGCAGCCCTACTTCGCGGGAGGCCCGCACAGATACGCAGTATTTT. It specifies CASSPTSREARTDTQYF.

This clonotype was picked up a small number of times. CDR3 protein: CSAQPLVAGQSYEQYF. Written as DNA, the CDR3 is TGCAGTGCACAACCATTAGTAGCGGGCCAGTCCTACGAGCAGTACTTC. The J gene is TRBJ2-7, the V gene TRBV20-1; TRBD2 matches 7 bases. CDR3 length: 16 amino acids. The germline V gene has CDR1 DFQATT and CDR2 SNEGSKA (reference sequence). Trimming took 6 bases from V and 1 from J; bases not matched to a gene: 15.

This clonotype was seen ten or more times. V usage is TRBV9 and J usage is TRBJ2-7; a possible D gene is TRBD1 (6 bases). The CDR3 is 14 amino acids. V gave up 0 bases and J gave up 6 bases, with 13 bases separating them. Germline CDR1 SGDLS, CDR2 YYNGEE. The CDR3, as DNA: TGTGCCAGCAGCGTAGGCGTGGGGGCCTCCGAGCAGTACTTC. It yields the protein CASSVGVGASEQYF. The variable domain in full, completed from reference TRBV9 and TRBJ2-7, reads DSGVTQTPKHLITATGQRVTLRCSPRSGDLSVYWYQQSLDQGLQFLIQYYNGEERAKGNILERFSAQQFPDLHSELNLSSLELGDSALYFCASSVGVGASEQYFGPGTRLTVT.

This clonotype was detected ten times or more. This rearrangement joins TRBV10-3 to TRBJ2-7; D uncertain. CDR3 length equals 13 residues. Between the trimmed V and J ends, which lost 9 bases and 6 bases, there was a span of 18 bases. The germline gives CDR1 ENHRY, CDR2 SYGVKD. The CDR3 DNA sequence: TGTGCCATGAACACTGTCGGAGTCTCCGAGCAGTACTTC. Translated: CAMNTVGVSEQYF.

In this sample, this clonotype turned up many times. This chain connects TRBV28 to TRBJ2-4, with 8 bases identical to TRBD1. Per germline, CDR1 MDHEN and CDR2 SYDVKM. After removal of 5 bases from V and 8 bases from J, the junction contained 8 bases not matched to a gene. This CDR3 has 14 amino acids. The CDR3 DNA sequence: TGTGCCAGCAGTCCCTGGACAGGGAGGCACATTCAGTACTTC. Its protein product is CASSPWTGRHIQYF.

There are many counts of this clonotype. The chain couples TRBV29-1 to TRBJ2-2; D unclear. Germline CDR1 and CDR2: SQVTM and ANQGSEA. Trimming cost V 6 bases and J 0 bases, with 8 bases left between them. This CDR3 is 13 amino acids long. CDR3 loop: CSVARSNTGELFF. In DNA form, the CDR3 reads TGCAGCGTGGCCAGGTCGAACACCGGGGAGCTGTTTTTT.

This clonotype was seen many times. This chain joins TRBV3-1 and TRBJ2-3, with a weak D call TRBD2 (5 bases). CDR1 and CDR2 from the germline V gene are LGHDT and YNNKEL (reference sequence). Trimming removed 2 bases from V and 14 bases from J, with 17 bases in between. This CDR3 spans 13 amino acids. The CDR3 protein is CASSQPVGILVYF. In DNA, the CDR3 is TGTGCCAGCAGCCAACCAGTCGGGATTCTGGTGTATTTT.

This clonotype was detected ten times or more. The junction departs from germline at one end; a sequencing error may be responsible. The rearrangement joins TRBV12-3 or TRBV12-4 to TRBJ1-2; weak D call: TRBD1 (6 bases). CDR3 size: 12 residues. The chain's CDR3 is CASSFNRASLFF. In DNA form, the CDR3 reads TGTGCCAGCAGTTTCAACAGGGCTTCCCTTTTCTTC.

Written as DNA, the CDR3 is TGTGCCAGCAGCCAAGATCCGAATATAATAGGACAGGGATTAGGGTATGAGCAGTTCTTC. This encodes CASSQDPNIIGQGLGYEQFF. The chain links TRBV3-1 to TRBJ2-1; 8 positions agree with TRBD1. V lost 0 bases to trimming and J lost 8 bases; unmatched junction nucleotides: 21. Germline V gene sequence: CDR1 LGHDT, CDR2 YNNKEL (reference sequence). The CDR3 covers 20 residues.

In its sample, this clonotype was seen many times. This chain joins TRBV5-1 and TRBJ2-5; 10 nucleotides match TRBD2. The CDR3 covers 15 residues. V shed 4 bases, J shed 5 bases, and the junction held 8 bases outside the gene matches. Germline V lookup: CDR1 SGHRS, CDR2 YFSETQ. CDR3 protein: CASSLLAGGTETQYF. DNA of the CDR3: TGCGCCAGCAGCCTCTTAGCGGGAGGAACTGAGACCCAGTACTTC.

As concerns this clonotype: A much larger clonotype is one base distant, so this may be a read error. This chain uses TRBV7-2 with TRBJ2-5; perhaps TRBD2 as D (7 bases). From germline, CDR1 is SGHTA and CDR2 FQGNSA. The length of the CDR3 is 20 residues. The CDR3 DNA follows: TGTGCCAACAGCTCCCGGGGGGCCTCCCTCTCAGATACGTACCAAGAGACCCAGTACTTC. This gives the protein CANSSRGASLSDTYQETQYF.

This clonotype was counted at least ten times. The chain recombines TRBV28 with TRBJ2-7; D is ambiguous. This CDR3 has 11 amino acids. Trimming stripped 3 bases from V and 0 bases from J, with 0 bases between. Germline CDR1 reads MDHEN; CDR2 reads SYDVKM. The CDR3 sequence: CASSFSYEQYF. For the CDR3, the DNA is TGTGCCAGCAGTTTCTCCTACGAGCAGTACTTC. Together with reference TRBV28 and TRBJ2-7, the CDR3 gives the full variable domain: DVKVTQSSRYLVKRTGEKVFLECVQDMDHENMFWYRQDPGLGLRLIYFSYDVKMKEKGDIPEGYSVSREKKERFSLILESASTNQTSMYLCASSFSYEQYFGPGTRLTVT.